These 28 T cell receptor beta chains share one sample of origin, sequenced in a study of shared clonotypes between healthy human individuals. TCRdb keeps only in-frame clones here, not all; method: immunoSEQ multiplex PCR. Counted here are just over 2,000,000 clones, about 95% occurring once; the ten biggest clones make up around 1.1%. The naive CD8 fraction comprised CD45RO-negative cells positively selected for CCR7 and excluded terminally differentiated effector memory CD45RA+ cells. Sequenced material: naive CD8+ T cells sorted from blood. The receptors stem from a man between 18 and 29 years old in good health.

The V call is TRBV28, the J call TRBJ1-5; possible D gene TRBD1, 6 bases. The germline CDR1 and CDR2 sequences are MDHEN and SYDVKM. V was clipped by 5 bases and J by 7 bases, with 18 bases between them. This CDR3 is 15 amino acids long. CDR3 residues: CASSHRFAGDQPQHF. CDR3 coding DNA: TGTGCCAGCAGTCATCGGTTTGCAGGGGACCAGCCCCAGCATTTT.

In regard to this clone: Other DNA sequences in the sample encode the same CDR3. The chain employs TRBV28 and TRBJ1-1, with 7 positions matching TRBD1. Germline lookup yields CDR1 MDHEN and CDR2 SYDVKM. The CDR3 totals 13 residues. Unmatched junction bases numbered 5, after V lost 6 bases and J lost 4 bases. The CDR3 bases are TGTGCCAGCAGCCCTCGGACAGGCACTGAAGCTTTCTTT. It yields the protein CASSPRTGTEAFF.

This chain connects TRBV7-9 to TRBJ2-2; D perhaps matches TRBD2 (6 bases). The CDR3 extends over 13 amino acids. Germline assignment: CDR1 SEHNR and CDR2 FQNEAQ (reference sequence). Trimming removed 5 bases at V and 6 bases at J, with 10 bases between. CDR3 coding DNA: TGTGCCAGCAGCGAACTAGCTTCCGGGGAGCTGTTTTTT. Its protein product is CASSELASGELFF.

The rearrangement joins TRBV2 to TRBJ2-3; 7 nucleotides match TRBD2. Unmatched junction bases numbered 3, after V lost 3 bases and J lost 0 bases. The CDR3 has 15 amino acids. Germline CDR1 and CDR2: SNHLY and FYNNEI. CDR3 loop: CASSDWGGSTDTQYF. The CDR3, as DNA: TGTGCCAGCAGTGACTGGGGGGGGAGCACAGATACGCAGTATTTT.

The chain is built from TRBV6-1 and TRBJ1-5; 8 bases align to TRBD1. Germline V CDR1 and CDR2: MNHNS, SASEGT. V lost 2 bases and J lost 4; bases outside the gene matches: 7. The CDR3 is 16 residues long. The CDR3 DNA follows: TGTGCCAGCAGTGAAAGTCCGGACAGGGCGAATCAGCCCCAGCATTTT. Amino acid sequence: CASSESPDRANQPQHF.

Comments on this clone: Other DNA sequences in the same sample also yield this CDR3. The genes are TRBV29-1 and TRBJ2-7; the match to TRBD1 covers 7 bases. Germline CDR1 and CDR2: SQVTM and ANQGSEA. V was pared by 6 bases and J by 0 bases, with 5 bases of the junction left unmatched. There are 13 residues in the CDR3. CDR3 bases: TGCAGCGTGGGGTCAGGGGGCTCCTACGAGCAGTACTTC. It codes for CSVGSGGSYEQYF.

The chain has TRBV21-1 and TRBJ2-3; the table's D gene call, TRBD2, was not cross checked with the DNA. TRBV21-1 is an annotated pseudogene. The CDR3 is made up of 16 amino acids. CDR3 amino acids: CASSKGPFVRADTQYF. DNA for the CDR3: TGTGCCAGCAGCAAAGGACCCTTCGTGAGGGCAGATACGCAGTATTTT.

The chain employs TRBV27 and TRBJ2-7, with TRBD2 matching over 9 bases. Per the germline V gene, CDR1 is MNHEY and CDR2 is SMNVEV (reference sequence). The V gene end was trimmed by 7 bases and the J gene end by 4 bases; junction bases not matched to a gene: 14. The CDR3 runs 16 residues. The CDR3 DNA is TGTGCCAGCATTTCAGGTGCTAGCGGGACGGGATACGAGCAGTACTTC. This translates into CASISGASGTGYEQYF.

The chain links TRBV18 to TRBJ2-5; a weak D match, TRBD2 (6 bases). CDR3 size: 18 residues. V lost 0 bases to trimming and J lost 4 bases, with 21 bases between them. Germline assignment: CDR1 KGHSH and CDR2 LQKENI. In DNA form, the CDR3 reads TGTGCCAGCTCACCACCGGGATCTGCCGCGGGGAACCTAGAGACCCAGTACTTC. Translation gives CASSPPGSAAGNLETQYF.

CDR3 region: CATSPGWGGYEQYF. The DNA of the CDR3 is TGTGCTACTTCCCCGGGGTGGGGTGGATACGAGCAGTACTTC. The chain uses TRBV19 and TRBJ2-7; a possible D gene is TRBD2 (5 bases). Germline-derived CDR1 and CDR2 are LNHDA and SQIVND (reference sequence). This CDR3 has 14 amino acids.

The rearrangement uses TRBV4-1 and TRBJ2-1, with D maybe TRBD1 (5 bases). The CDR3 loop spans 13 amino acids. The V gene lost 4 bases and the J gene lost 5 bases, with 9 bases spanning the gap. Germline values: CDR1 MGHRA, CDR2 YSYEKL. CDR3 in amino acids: CASSLWGNNEQFF. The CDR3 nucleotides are TGCGCCAGCAGCCTTTGGGGCAACAATGAGCAGTTCTTC.

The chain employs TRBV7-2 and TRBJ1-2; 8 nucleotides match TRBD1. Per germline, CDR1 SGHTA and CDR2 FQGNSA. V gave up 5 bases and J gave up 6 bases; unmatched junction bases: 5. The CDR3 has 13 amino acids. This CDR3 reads CASSPGQGDGYTF. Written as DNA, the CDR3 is TGTGCCAGCAGCCCCGGACAGGGCGATGGCTACACCTTC.

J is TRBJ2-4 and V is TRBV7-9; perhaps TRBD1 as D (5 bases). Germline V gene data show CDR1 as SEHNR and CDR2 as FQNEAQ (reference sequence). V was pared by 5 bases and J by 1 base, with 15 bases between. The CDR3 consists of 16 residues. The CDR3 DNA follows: TGTGCCAGCAGCCCTACCCGGACAACGGCCAAAAACATTCAGTACTTC. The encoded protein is CASSPTRTTAKNIQYF.

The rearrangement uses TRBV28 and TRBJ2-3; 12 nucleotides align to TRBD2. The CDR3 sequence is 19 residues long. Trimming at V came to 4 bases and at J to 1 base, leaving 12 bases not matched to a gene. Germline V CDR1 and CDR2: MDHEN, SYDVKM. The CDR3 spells CASSSGLAGPPGGTDTQYF. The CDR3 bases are TGTGCCAGCAGTTCTGGACTAGCGGGGCCCCCCGGAGGCACAGATACGCAGTATTTT.

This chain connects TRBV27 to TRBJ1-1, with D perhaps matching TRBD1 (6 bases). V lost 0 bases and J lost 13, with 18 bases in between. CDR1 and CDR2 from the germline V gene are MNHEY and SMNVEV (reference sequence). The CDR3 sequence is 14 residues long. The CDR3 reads CASSLSGTYGRLFF. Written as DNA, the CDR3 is TGTGCCAGCAGTTTATCGGGGACATACGGCCGTCTTTTCTTT.

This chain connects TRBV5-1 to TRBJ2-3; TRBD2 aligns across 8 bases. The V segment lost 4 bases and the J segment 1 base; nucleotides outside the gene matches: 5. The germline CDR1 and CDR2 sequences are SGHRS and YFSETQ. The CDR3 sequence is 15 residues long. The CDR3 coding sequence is TGCGCCAGCAGCATTGCGGGGGGCGGCACAGATACGCAGTATTTT. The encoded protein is CASSIAGGGTDTQYF.

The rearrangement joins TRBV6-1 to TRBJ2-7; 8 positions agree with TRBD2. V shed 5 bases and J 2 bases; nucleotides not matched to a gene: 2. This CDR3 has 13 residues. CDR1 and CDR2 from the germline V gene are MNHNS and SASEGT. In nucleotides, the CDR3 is TGTGCCAGCAGTCAGCGGGAGCCCTACGAGCAGTACTTC. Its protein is CASSQREPYEQYF.

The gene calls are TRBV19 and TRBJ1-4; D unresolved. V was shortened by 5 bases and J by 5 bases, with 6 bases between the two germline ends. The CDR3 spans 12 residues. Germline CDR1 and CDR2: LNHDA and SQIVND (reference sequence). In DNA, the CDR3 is TGTGCCAGTAGTTACGAAAATGAAAAACTGTTTTTT. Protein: CASSYENEKLFF.

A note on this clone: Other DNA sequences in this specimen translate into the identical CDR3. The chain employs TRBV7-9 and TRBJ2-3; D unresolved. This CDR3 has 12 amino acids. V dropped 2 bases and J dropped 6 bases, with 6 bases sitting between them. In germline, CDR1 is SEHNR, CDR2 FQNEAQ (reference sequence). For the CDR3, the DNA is TGTGCCAGCAGCTTATCGGGTGATACGCAGTATTTT. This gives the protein CASSLSGDTQYF.

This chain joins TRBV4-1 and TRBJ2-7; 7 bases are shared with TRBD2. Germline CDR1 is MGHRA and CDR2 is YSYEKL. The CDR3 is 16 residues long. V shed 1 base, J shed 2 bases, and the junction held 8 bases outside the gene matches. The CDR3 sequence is CASSQGEGLPPYEQYF. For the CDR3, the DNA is TGCGCCAGCAGCCAAGGGGAGGGGTTGCCCCCCTACGAGCAGTACTTC.

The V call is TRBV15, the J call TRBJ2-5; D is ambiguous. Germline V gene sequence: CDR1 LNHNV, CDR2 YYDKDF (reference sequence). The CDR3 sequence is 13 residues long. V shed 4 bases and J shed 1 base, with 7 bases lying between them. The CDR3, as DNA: TGTGCCACCAGCACGCTATTCCAAGAGACCCAGTACTTC. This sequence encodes CATSTLFQETQYF.

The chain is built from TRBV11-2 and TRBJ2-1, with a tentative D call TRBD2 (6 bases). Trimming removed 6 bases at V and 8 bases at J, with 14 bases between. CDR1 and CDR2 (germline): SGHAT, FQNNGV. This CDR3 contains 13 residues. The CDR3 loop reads CASSPAGRDEQFF. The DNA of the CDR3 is TGTGCCAGCAGTCCTGCGGGAAGGGATGAGCAGTTCTTC.

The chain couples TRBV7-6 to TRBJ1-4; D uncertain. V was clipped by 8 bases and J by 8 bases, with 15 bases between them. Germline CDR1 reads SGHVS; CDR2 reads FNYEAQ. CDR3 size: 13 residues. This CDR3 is CASGPLVGEKLFF. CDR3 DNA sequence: TGTGCCAGCGGCCCCCTCGTTGGAGAAAAACTGTTTTTT. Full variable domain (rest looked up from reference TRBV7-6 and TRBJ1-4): GAGVSQSPRYKVTKRGQDVALRCDPISGHVSLYWYRQALGQGPEFLTYFNYEAQQDKSGLPNDRFSAERPEGSISTLTIQRTEQRDSAMYRCASGPLVGEKLFFGSGTQLSVL.

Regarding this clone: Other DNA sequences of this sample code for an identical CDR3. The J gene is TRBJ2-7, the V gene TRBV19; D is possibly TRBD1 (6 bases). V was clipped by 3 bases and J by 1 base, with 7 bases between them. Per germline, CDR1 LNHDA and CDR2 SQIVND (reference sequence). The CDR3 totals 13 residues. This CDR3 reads CASSIGQSYEQYF. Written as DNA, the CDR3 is TGTGCCAGTAGTATCGGACAGTCCTACGAGCAGTACTTC.

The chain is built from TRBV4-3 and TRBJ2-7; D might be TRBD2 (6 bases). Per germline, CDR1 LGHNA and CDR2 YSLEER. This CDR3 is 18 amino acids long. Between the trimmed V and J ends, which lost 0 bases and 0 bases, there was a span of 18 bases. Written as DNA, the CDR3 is TGCGCCAGCAGCCAAGAGGTGAGGGCGGGGCCGAGCTCCTACGAGCAGTACTTC. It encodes CASSQEVRAGPSSYEQYF.

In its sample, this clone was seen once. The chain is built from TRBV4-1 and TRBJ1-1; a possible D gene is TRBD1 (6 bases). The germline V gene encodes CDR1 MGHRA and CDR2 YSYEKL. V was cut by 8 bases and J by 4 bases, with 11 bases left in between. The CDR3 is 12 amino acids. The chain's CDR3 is CASFGGATEAFF. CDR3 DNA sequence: TGCGCCAGCTTCGGGGGGGCCACTGAAGCTTTCTTT.

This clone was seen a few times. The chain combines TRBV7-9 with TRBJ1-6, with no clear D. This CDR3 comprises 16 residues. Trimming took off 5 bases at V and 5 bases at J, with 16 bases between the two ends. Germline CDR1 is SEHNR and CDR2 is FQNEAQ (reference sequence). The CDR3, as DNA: TGTGCCAGCAGCCCGGCGGACCTTTCTAATAATTCACCCCTCCACTTT. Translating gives CASSPADLSNNSPLHF.

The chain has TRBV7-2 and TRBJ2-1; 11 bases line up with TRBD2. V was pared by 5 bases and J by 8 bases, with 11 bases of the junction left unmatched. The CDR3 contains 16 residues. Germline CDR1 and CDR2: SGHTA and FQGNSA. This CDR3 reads CASSLKTSGKVYEQFF. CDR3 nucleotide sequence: TGTGCCAGCAGCCTTAAGACTAGCGGGAAGGTCTATGAGCAGTTCTTC. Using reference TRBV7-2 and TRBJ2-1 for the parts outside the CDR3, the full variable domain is GAGVSQSPSNKVTEKGKDVELRCDPISGHTALYWYRQSLGQGLEFLIYFQGNSAPDKSGLPSDRFSAERTGGSVSTLTIQRTQQEDSAVYLCASSLKTSGKVYEQFFGPGTRLTVL.